This entry is about one TCR beta chain. Its cognate antigen is unknown. The sample originates from a study of T cell repertoires in cytomegalovirus infection. V lost 4 bases, J lost 4 bases, and 13 bases lay in between. Germline CDR1 and CDR2: SGHTA and FQGNSA. This CDR3 spans 14 amino acids. TCRdb independently ran MiXCR on the reads; one entry per CDR3 protein. Among some 920,000 distinct CDR3 sequences, around a third were seen once, and the ten largest hold roughly 13%. This receptor was taken from a human donor in good health (CMV status not recorded). Some clones in this sample may be carry-over from other donors' samples. The sample was cultured CD8+ T cells from PBMCs, taken from culture after CMV antigen stimulation. The chain combines TRBV7-2 with TRBJ1-2; D might be TRBD1 (6 bases). Written as DNA, the CDR3 is TGTGCCAGCAGCTCCGCTACAGGGATCTATGGCTACACCTTC. Its translation is CASSSATGIYGYTF.